The sequence of this T cell receptor beta chain was determined in a study of monozygotic twins with inflammatory bowel disease. In the case of this clonotype: Its specificity is not known.

Germline V gene sequence: CDR1 SGHTA, CDR2 FQGTGA. There are 13 residues in the CDR3. The study, taken as a whole, reports: Patients received differing immunosuppressive treatments, which may have added variability to their repertoires. Any single strong signal or clonotype tied to IBD lacked support.

TCRdb reprocessed the 5' RACE reads; each CDR3 protein has one entry and no DNA is given. The sample includes 440,000 or so distinct CDR3 sequences. The receptor comes from a human donor with ulcerative colitis or Crohn's disease, or a healthy co-twin of an affected twin (not recorded which). Sequencing was performed on blood. The chain recombines TRBV7-3 with TRBJ2-3. CDR3 sequence: CASSVTGTDTQYF.